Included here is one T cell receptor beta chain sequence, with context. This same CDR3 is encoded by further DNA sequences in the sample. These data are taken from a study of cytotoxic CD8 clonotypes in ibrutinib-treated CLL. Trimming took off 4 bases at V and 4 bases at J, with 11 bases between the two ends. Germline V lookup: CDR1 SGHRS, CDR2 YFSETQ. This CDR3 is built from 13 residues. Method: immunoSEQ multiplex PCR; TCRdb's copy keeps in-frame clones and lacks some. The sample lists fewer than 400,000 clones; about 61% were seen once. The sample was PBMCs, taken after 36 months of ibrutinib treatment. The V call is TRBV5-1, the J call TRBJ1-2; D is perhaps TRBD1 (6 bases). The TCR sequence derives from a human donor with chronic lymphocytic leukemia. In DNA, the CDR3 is TGCGCCAGCAGCCTTGGACAGTTCTATGGCTACACCTTC. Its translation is CASSLGQFYGYTF.